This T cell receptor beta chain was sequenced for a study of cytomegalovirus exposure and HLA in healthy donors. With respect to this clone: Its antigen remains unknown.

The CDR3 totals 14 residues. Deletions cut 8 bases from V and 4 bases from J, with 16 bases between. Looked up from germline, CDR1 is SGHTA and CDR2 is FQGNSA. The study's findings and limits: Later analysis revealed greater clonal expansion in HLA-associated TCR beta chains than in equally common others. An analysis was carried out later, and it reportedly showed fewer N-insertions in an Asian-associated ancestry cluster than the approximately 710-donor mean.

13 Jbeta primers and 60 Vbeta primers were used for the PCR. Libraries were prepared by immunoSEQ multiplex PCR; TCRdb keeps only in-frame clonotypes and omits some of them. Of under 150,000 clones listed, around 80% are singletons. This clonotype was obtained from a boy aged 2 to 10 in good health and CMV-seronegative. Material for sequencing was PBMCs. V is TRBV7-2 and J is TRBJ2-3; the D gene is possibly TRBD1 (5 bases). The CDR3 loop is CASSSQGWADTQYF. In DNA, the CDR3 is TGTGCCAGCTCCTCCCAGGGTTGGGCAGATACGCAGTATTTT.